This TCR beta chain was found in a study of follicular helper T cells after annual influenza vaccination. On this clone: Its antigen is unidentified.

The repertoire was sequenced with immunoSEQ multiplex PCR; TCRdb's copy has only in-frame clones and lacks some. The sample lists 8,500 to 9,000 clones, around 80% occurring once. The time point: 2013-2014 season, 7 days after vaccination. Study-level points and caveats: Yearly vaccinations repeatedly recalled conserved clonotypes in ICOS+CD38+ cTfh.

This CDR3 comprises 18 residues. V dropped 8 bases and J dropped 4 bases, with 27 bases sitting between them. Germline V lookup: CDR1 SNHLY, CDR2 FYNNEI. The material sequenced was CXCR5+ CD38- circulating T follicular helper cells from blood, taken 7 days after influenza vaccination. Subset indicated: circulating Tfh, non-naive CD4+CXCR5+PD-1+ (ICOS+CD38+ or ICOS-CD38-). The chain has TRBV2 and TRBJ2-1; D may correspond to TRBD1 or TRBD2 (5 bases each). This TCR was recovered from an adult who received the influenza vaccine. The chain's CDR3 is CASWPEAGSGSWYNEQFF. The DNA for the CDR3 is TGTGCCAGCTGGCCTGAGGCGGGTTCAGGGAGTTGGTACAATGAGCAGTTCTTC. Combining the CDR3 with reference TRBV2 and TRBJ2-1 gives the whole variable domain EPEVTQTPSHQVTQMGQEVILRCVPISNHLYFYWYRQILGQKVEFLVSFYNNEISEKSEIFDDQFSVERPDGSNFTLKIRSTKLEDSAMYFCASWPEAGSGSWYNEQFFGPGTRLTVL.